Shown below are 15 T cell receptor beta chains from a single sample sequenced in a study of T cell clusters in autoimmune cytopenias. TRB was amplified from 250 ng of peripheral blood genomic DNA per sample. TRB was amplified by touch-down multiplex PCR, primer pools A and B combined. TCRdb re-analyzed the multiplex PCR reads; it lists each CDR3 protein once, without DNA. The table for this sample gives 5,700 or so distinct CDR3 sequences. Separately, the same data were catalogued under a study of T cell repertoires in aging, cancer and after chemotherapy.

Source material: peripheral blood. The receptors here all came from a human donor in good health.

The chain combines TRBV19 with TRBJ1-1; checking the TCRdb D call of TRBD1 is not possible without DNA. This CDR3 region has 13 residues. Germline CDR1 is LNHDA and CDR2 is SQIVND (reference sequence). CDR3 loop: CASTSDGAFMAFF.

This clonotype is classed as medium-sized by frequency. The chain carries TRBV19 and TRBJ2-3; as DNA is missing, the TRBD1 call by TCRdb cannot be tested. The CDR3 has 12 residues. Germline V CDR1 and CDR2: LNHDA, SQIVND (reference sequence). The CDR3 loop is CASSFGPGGQYF.

The J gene is TRBJ2-3, the V gene TRBV11-2; TCRdb designates TRBD1, a call that cannot be tested without DNA. The CDR3 length is 14 residues. Per the germline V gene, CDR1 is SGHAT and CDR2 is FQNNGV. The CDR3 here is CASSLEGTTDTQYF. Together with reference TRBV11-2 and TRBJ2-3, the CDR3 gives the full variable domain: EAGVAQSPRYKIIEKRQSVAFWCNPISGHATLYWYQQILGQGPKLLIQFQNNGVVDDSQLPKDRFSAERLKGVDSTLKIQPAKLEDSAVYLCASSLEGTTDTQYFGPGTRLTVL.

The CDR3 region is CASSLVAGVGGTDTQYF. The chain is built from TRBV12-3 or TRBV12-4 and TRBJ2-3; as DNA is missing, the TRBD2 call by TCRdb cannot be tested. This CDR3 contains 17 residues.

The V and J genes are TRBV7-9 and TRBJ1-2; the D gene TCRdb calls, TRBD1, cannot be checked with no DNA. The germline V gene encodes CDR1 SEHNR and CDR2 FQNEAQ (reference sequence). The CDR3 is made up of 14 amino acids. The CDR3 sequence: CASSLSDRVSGYTF.

This clonotype is called medium-sized based on its frequency. The chain combines TRBV5-4 with TRBJ1-4. CDR1 SGHNT and CDR2 YYREEE come from the germline V gene (reference sequence). This CDR3 has 15 amino acids. The CDR3 loop reads CASSLGRATNEKLFF.

The chain has TRBV27 and TRBJ1-2; checking the TCRdb D call of TRBD1 is not possible without DNA. In germline, CDR1 is MNHEY, CDR2 SMNVEV (reference sequence). The CDR3 runs 13 residues. This CDR3 is CASSRTEDYGYTF.

In terms of frequency, this clonotype is medium-sized. This chain connects TRBV19 to TRBJ1-1; as DNA is missing, the TRBD1 call by TCRdb cannot be tested. The germline gives CDR1 LNHDA, CDR2 SQIVND (reference sequence). This CDR3 contains 13 residues. This CDR3 reads CASSLQGNTEAFF. Supplemented by reference TRBV19 and TRBJ1-1, the full variable domain reads DGGITQSPKYLFRKEGQNVTLSCEQNLNHDAMYWYRQDPGQGLRLIYYSQIVNDFQKGDIAEGYSVSREKKESFPLTVTSAQKNPTAFYLCASSLQGNTEAFFGQGTRLTVV.

This CDR3 reads CASSLKGTGFNEQYF. V is TRBV5-4 and J is TRBJ2-7; TCRdb names TRBD1, which stays unverified in the absence of DNA. This CDR3 has 15 residues. Germline values: CDR1 SGHNT, CDR2 YYREEE (reference sequence).

V usage is TRBV6-7 and J usage is TRBJ1-6. TRBV6-7 is an ORF; its function is uncertain. The CDR3 length is 15 residues. CDR3 loop: CASPIGKIRSSPLHF.

The V and J genes are TRBV4-2 and TRBJ2-7; TCRdb reports TRBD2, a call that lacks DNA to check it against. Looked up from germline, CDR1 is LGHNA and CDR2 is YNFKEQ. CDR3 length equals 15 residues. CDR3: CASSPRTSGESEQYF.

This rearrangement joins TRBV6-2 or TRBV6-3 to TRBJ1-5. Germline V gives CDR1 MNHEY, CDR2 SVGEGT. The CDR3 loop spans 15 amino acids. CDR3 sequence reads: CASSTRGVWNQPQHF.

The chain combines TRBV27 with TRBJ2-1; without DNA, the TCRdb call of TRBD2 cannot be checked. Germline V gene data show CDR1 as MNHEY and CDR2 as SMNVEV (reference sequence). This CDR3 is 14 amino acids long. The CDR3 reads CASSYLAGGNEQFF.

The rearrangement uses TRBV12-3 or TRBV12-4 and TRBJ1-1. There are 13 residues in the CDR3. The CDR3 is CASSLARGTEAFF.

This rearrangement joins TRBV12-3 or TRBV12-4 to TRBJ2-1. The CDR3 loop spans 13 amino acids. The CDR3 protein is CASSLARYNEQFF.